This TCR beta chain was identified during a study of T cell changes during pregnancy in multiple sclerosis. V shed 2 bases and J 9 bases; nucleotides not matched to a gene: 4. The CDR3 sequence is 14 residues long. Germline CDR1 is MNHEY and CDR2 is SVGAGI. The data were produced by immunoSEQ multiplex PCR, yet TCRdb's version contains in-frame clones alone and is incomplete. The table lists more than 70,000 clones, approximately 90% of them singletons. This TCR was sampled from a female donor with multiple sclerosis, enrolled in a pregnancy study. Sample: peripheral blood, taken before pregnancy. The V gene is TRBV6-5, the J gene TRBJ2-4; 10 positions agree with TRBD1. CDR3 sequence reads: CASSYHRTGGIQYF. The CDR3 coding sequence is TGTGCCAGCAGTTACCATCGGACAGGGGGCATTCAGTACTTC.